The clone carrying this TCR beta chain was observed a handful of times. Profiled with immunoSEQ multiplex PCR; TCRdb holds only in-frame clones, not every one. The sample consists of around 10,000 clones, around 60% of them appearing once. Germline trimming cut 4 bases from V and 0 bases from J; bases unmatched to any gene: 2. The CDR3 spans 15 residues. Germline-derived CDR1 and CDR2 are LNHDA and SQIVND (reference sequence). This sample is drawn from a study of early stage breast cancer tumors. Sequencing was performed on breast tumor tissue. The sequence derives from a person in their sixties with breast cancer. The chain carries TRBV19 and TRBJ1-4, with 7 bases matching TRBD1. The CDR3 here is CASSTGTATNEKLFF. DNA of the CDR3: TGTGCCAGTAGTACCGGGACAGCAACTAATGAAAAACTGTTTTTT.